Listed here is a single T cell receptor (beta chain). The data were taken from a study of blood T cell repertoires in COVID-19. Study summary: Donors in the United States, Italy and Spain gave samples during acute or convalescent COVID-19. From T cells, B-cell-depleted T cells, or PBMCs came the material, which was cDNA or gDNA.

The length of the CDR3 is 14 residues. V was shortened by 3 bases and J by 7 bases, with 10 bases between the two germline ends. Germline CDR1 reads MDHEN; CDR2 reads SYDVKM. Original processing notes: Amplified reference gene primers provided the basis for estimating nucleated cell counts. The method was immunoSEQ multiplex PCR; TCRdb's version includes in-frame clones alone and lacks a portion of them. V and J calls and clone size are as listed in that table; D and trimming were resolved from the DNA. The sample lists 220,000 or so clones; around 87% were seen once. The TCR originated in a woman aged 50 to 60 with COVID-19, enrolled during active disease. The chain joins TRBV28 to TRBJ1-6; D gene uncertain. The sequencing sample was made of peripheral blood. DNA of the CDR3: TGTGCCAGCAGTTTTCGGGTAAACAATTCACCCCTCCACTTT. As protein: CASSFRVNNSPLHF.